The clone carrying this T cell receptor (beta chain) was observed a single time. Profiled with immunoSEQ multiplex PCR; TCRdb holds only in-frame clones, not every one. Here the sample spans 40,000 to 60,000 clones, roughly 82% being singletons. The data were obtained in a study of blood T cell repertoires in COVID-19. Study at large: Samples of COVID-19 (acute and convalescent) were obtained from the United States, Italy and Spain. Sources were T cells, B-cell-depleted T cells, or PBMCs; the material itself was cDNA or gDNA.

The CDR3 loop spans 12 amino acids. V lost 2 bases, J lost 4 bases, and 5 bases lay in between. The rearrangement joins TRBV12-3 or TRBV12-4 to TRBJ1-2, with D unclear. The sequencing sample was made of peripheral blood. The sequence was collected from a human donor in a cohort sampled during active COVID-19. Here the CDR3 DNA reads TGTGCCAGCAGTTTATACAGCTATGGCTACACCTTC. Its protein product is CASSLYSYGYTF.